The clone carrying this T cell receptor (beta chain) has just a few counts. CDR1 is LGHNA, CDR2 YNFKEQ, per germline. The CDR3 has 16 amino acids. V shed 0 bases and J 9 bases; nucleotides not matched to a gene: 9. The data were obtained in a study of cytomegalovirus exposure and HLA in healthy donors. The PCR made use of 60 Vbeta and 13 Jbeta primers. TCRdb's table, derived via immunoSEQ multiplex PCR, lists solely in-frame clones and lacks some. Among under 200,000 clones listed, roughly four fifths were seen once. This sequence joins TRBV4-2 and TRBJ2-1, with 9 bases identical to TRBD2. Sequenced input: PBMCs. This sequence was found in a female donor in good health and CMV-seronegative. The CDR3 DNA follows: TGTGCCAGCAGCCAAGAATTAGCGGGAGTCGGCCGTGAGCAGTTCTTC. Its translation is CASSQELAGVGREQFF.